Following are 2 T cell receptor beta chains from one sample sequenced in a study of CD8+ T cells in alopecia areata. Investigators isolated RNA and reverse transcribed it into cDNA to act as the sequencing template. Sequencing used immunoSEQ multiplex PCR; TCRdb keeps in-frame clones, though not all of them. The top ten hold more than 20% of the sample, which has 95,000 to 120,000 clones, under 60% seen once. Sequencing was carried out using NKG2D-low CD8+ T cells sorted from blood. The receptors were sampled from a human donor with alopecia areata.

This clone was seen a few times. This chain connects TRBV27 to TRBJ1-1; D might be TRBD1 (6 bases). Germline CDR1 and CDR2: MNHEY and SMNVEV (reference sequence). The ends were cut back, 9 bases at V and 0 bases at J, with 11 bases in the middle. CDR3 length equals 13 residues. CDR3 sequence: CASTGTLNTEAFF. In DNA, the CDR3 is TGTGCCAGTACAGGGACCTTGAACACTGAAGCTTTCTTT.

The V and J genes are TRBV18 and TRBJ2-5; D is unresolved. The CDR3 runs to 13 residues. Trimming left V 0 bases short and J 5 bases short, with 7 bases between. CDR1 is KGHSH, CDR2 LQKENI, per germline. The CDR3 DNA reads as TGTGCCAGCTCACCACCCGATGAGGAGACCCAGTACTTC. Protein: CASSPPDEETQYF. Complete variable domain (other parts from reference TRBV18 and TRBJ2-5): NAGVMQNPRHLVRRRGQEARLRCSPMKGHSHVYWYRQLPEEGLKFMVYLQKENIIDESGMPKERFSAEFPKEGPSILRIQQVVRGDSAAYFCASSPPDEETQYFGPGTRLLVL.